The rows below give T cell receptor beta chains drawn from one sample of a study of cytomegalovirus exposure and HLA in healthy donors. Method: immunoSEQ multiplex PCR; TCRdb's copy keeps in-frame clones and lacks some. The sample holds about 150,000 clones, roughly nine tenths seen once. Sequenced material: PBMCs. The receptor set was obtained from a man aged 18-30 years in good health and CMV-seronegative. Both conserved end residues are part of each CDR3. Each record gives: CDR3 protein, CDR3 DNA, clone size, V gene, J gene, D gene. The D gene is left open where the match is weak. Clone size appears in some rows only: once, few, many, or a class for an expanded clone.

CDR3 protein: CASSPRDLYTF
CDR3 DNA: TGTGCCAGCTCACCACGGGATCTCTACACCTTC
clone size: .
V gene: TRBV7-9
J gene: TRBJ1-2
D gene: .

CDR3 protein: CASSNLGQGALSPLHF
CDR3 DNA: TGCGCCAGCAGCAACCTTGGACAGGGGGCTTTGTCACCCCTCCACTTT
clone size: once
V gene: TRBV4-1
J gene: TRBJ1-6
D gene: TRBD1

CDR3 protein: CASSLTSGGAIPYEQYF
CDR3 DNA: TGTGCCAGCAGCTTGACTAGCGGGGGGGCTATTCCCTACGAGCAGTACTTC
clone size: .
V gene: TRBV5-6
J gene: TRBJ2-7
D gene: TRBD2

CDR3 protein: CASSIWTGLSTGELFF
CDR3 DNA: TGTGCCAGTAGTATCTGGACAGGGTTAAGCACCGGGGAGCTGTTTTTT
clone size: .
V gene: TRBV19
J gene: TRBJ2-2
D gene: TRBD1

CDR3 protein: CAWSVRETQYF
CDR3 DNA: TGTGCCTGGAGTGTCCGGGAGACCCAGTACTTC
clone size: .
V gene: TRBV30
J gene: TRBJ2-5
D gene: .

CDR3 protein: CASSVGRTGGESTDTQYF
CDR3 DNA: TGTGCCAGCAGCGTAGGAAGAACAGGGGGCGAAAGCACAGATACGCAGTATTTT
clone size: .
V gene: TRBV9
J gene: TRBJ2-3
D gene: TRBD1

CDR3 protein: CAWSVGWGTGKNTEAFF
CDR3 DNA: TGTGCCTGGAGTGTAGGTTGGGGGACAGGGAAGAACACTGAAGCTTTCTTT
clone size: .
V gene: TRBV30
J gene: TRBJ1-1
D gene: TRBD1

CDR3 protein: CAWTPQGALTYSNQPQHF
CDR3 DNA: TGTGCCTGGACACCACAGGGGGCCCTAACCTATAGCAATCAGCCCCAGCATTTT
clone size: .
V gene: TRBV30
J gene: TRBJ1-5
D gene: TRBD1

CDR3 protein: CASSLTQAEATNEKLFF
CDR3 DNA: TGCGCCAGCAGCTTGACGCAGGCTGAAGCAACTAATGAAAAACTGTTTTTT
clone size: .
V gene: TRBV5-1
J gene: TRBJ1-4
D gene: .

CDR3 protein: CASSAAGTGWQFF
CDR3 DNA: TGTGCCAGCAGCGCCGCCGGGACAGGGTGGCAGTTCTTC
clone size: .
V gene: TRBV7-9
J gene: TRBJ2-1
D gene: TRBD1

CDR3 protein: CASSLVAGTLGSYEQYF
CDR3 DNA: TGTGCCAGCAGCTTAGTCGCGGGGACCCTTGGCTCCTACGAGCAGTACTTC
clone size: .
V gene: TRBV7-2
J gene: TRBJ2-7
D gene: .

CDR3 protein: CATHLTGTEAFF
CDR3 DNA: TGTGCCACCCACCTCACGGGGACTGAAGCTTTCTTT
clone size: .
V gene: TRBV6-6
J gene: TRBJ1-1
D gene: .

CDR3 protein: CASSIGLVRGTYNEQFF
CDR3 DNA: TGTGCCAGTAGTATAGGGCTAGTCAGGGGTACCTACAATGAGCAGTTCTTC
clone size: once
V gene: TRBV19
J gene: TRBJ2-1
D gene: .

CDR3 protein: CASSGQRDPIPGPPYGYTF
CDR3 DNA: TGTGCCAGCAGCGGGCAGAGGGATCCGATACCCGGCCCTCCTTATGGCTACACCTTC
clone size: .
V gene: TRBV9
J gene: TRBJ1-2
D gene: .

CDR3 protein: CASSARTGFGTGELFF
CDR3 DNA: TGTGCCAGCAGCGCACGGACAGGGTTTGGCACCGGGGAGCTGTTTTTT
clone size: .
V gene: TRBV9
J gene: TRBJ2-2
D gene: TRBD1

CDR3 protein: CASSPDRDAYGYTF
CDR3 DNA: TGCGCCAGCAGCCCGGACAGGGATGCCTATGGCTACACCTTC
clone size: .
V gene: TRBV5-1
J gene: TRBJ1-2
D gene: TRBD1

CDR3 protein: CASSLHRRNQPQHF
CDR3 DNA: TGTGCCAGCAGTTTACACAGGCGCAATCAGCCCCAGCATTTT
clone size: .
V gene: TRBV27
J gene: TRBJ1-5
D gene: .

CDR3 protein: CASSSPQDSNYGYTF
CDR3 DNA: TGTGCCAGCAGCTCCCCTCAGGACAGCAACTATGGCTACACCTTC
clone size: .
V gene: TRBV11-2
J gene: TRBJ1-2
D gene: .